This entry is about one T cell receptor (beta chain). This sample stems from a study of neoadjuvant anti-PD-1 for oral cavity cancer. Looking at the study overall: Before surgery, most patients got three to four biweekly 3 mg/kg nivolumab doses. Around day 43, patients without progression received a fourth nivolumab dose before surgery.

Trimming took 0 bases from V and 2 from J, leaving 8 bases between them. CDR1 MGHRA and CDR2 YSYEKL come from the germline V gene. There are 15 residues in the CDR3. This table comes from immunoSEQ multiplex PCR, and its TCRdb copy is limited to in-frame clones, with some not included. The sample has 15,000 to 20,000 clones, roughly three fifths seen once. These oral cavity squamous cell carcinomas were HPV-negative and locally advanced. The source of this sequence is a person between 40 and 85 years old with oral cavity squamous cell carcinoma. The chain combines TRBV4-1 with TRBJ1-5, with D possibly matching TRBD1 (5 bases). This specimen consisted of PBMCs, obtained before nivolumab (anti-PD-1) treatment. The CDR3 here is CASSQDGGGNQPQHF. The DNA for the CDR3 is TGCGCCAGCAGCCAAGATGGGGGGGGCAATCAGCCCCAGCATTTT.